This passage covers 13 T cell receptor beta chains from one sample sequenced in a study of blood T cell repertoires in COVID-19. Clones were sequenced by immunoSEQ multiplex PCR, and TCRdb holds only the in-frame ones, with some missing. The sample records about 260,000 clones, about 85% being singletons. What was sequenced was peripheral blood. These receptor sequences come from a human donor in a cohort sampled during active COVID-19.

The genes are TRBV10-3 and TRBJ2-7; TRBD1 matches at 9 bases. The CDR3 is made up of 15 amino acids. Germline V gives CDR1 ENHRY, CDR2 SYGVKD. With 6 bases clipped from V and 3 bases from J, the junction kept 9 bases outside the gene matches. The CDR3 region is CAIRIDRGTRYEQYF. Written as DNA, the CDR3 is TGTGCCATCAGAATAGACAGGGGGACCCGCTACGAGCAGTACTTC.

This sequence joins TRBV7-9 and TRBJ1-5; TRBD1 might be the D (6 bases). Trimming cost V 8 bases and J 5 bases, with 10 bases left between them. In germline, CDR1 is SEHNR, CDR2 FQNEAQ (reference sequence). The CDR3 has 12 amino acids. CDR3 coding DNA: TGTGCCAGCGCAGGGGATTATCAGCCCCAGCATTTT. Translating gives CASAGDYQPQHF. Together with reference TRBV7-9 and TRBJ1-5, the CDR3 gives the full variable domain: DTGVSQNPRHKITKRGQNVTFRCDPISEHNRLYWYRQTLGQGPEFLTYFQNEAQLEKSRLLSDRFSAERPKGSFSTLEIQRTEQGDSAMYLCASAGDYQPQHFGDGTRLSIL.

The genes are TRBV9 and TRBJ2-3, with D unresolved. The length of the CDR3 is 13 residues. The germline V gene has CDR1 SGDLS and CDR2 YYNGEE. The germline V and J ends were trimmed by 0 bases and 3 bases, with 5 bases remaining between them. The CDR3 DNA is TGTGCCAGCAGCGTAGAACTGACAGATACGCAGTATTTT. Protein: CASSVELTDTQYF.

The chain has TRBV18 and TRBJ2-2; TRBD2 aligns across 11 bases. CDR1 is KGHSH, CDR2 LQKENI, per germline. The CDR3 has 16 residues. J was trimmed by 1 base and V by 3 bases; bases with no gene match: 1. The CDR3 sequence is CASSPLAGGNTGELFF. The CDR3 nucleotides are TGTGCCAGCTCACCTCTAGCGGGAGGGAACACCGGGGAGCTGTTTTTT.

This clone was detected a few times. The chain employs TRBV5-1 and TRBJ2-1, with 7 nucleotides matching TRBD2. The CDR3 covers 15 residues. CDR1 and CDR2 from the germline V gene are SGHRS and YFSETQ. V trimming: 3 bases; J trimming: 3 bases; junction bases outside the gene matches: 6. The CDR3 here is CASSSQAGRYNEQFF. The DNA of the CDR3 is TGCGCCAGCAGCTCTCAAGCGGGACGCTACAATGAGCAGTTCTTC. Together with reference TRBV5-1 and TRBJ2-1, the CDR3 gives the full variable domain: KAGVTQTPRYLIKTRGQQVTLSCSPISGHRSVSWYQQTPGQGLQFLFEYFSETQRNKGNFPGRFSGRQFSNSRSEMNVSTLELGDSALYLCASSSQAGRYNEQFFGPGTRLTVL.

V gene TRBV11-3 combines with J gene TRBJ2-3; D call uncertain. The CDR3 is made up of 13 amino acids. Germline V gives CDR1 SGHNT, CDR2 YENEEA. Trimming removed 4 bases at V and 3 bases at J, with 8 bases between. The CDR3 DNA sequence: TGTGCCAGCAGCTCTCCCTTGACAGATACGCAGTATTTT. It codes for CASSSPLTDTQYF. Full variable domain (rest looked up from reference TRBV11-3 and TRBJ2-3): EAGVVQSPRYKIIEKKQPVAFWCNPISGHNTLYWYLQNLGQGPELLIRYENEEAVDDSQLPKDRFSAERLKGVDSTLKIQPAELGDSAVYLCASSSPLTDTQYFGPGTRLTVL.

This clone was observed a handful of times. V is TRBV7-8 and J is TRBJ1-1, with 8 bases fitting TRBD1. This CDR3 contains 13 residues. The germline gives CDR1 SGHVS, CDR2 FQNEAQ. Trimming at V came to 5 bases and at J to 5 bases, leaving 4 bases not matched to a gene. CDR3 loop: CASSRTGYTEAFF. The CDR3 bases are TGTGCCAGCAGCCGGACAGGGTATACTGAAGCTTTCTTT.

The rearrangement joins TRBV27 to TRBJ2-1; 11 positions match TRBD2. Losses at the gene ends were 8 bases for V and 6 bases for J; bases not matched to a gene: 3. CDR1 is MNHEY and CDR2 is SMNVEV in the germline V gene (reference sequence). This CDR3 is built from 13 residues. CDR3 DNA sequence: TGTGCCAGCTCCGGGACTAGCGGCAATGAGCAGTTCTTC. It translates to CASSGTSGNEQFF.

This clone has only a few counts. This rearrangement joins TRBV7-8 to TRBJ2-1; tentatively, D is TRBD2 (6 bases). The CDR3 sequence is 15 residues long. V shed 5 bases and J shed 9 bases, with 20 bases lying between them. Germline V gene data show CDR1 as SGHVS and CDR2 as FQNEAQ. The CDR3 sequence is CASSRRRDPLTEQFF. The CDR3 nucleotides are TGTGCCAGCAGCCGAAGGAGGGACCCTCTTACTGAGCAGTTCTTC.

The V and J genes are TRBV10-3 and TRBJ2-1, with TRBD2 identical over 7 bases. Losses at the gene ends were 11 bases for V and 1 base for J; bases not matched to a gene: 8. CDR1 and CDR2 (germline): ENHRY, SYGVKD. The CDR3 has 14 residues. The CDR3 is CAPRPAGSYNEQFF. The CDR3 DNA reads as TGTGCCCCCCGTCCAGCGGGATCCTACAATGAGCAGTTCTTC.

The chain joins TRBV7-2 to TRBJ2-2; 8 positions agree with TRBD2. The CDR3 has 14 amino acids. Per the germline V gene, CDR1 is SGHTA and CDR2 is FQGNSA. Trimming at V came to 5 bases and at J to 4 bases, leaving 3 bases not matched to a gene. The CDR3 sequence: CASSKRGITGELFF. The CDR3 DNA follows: TGTGCCAGCAGCAAGCGGGGGATCACCGGGGAGCTGTTTTTT.

This clone has just one count. CDR3 sequence reads: CASSLRTATSGTPLHF. The CDR3 region has the DNA TGTGCCAGCAGTCTCCGGACAGCGACGTCGGGGACACCCCTCCACTTT. The chain uses TRBV25-1 and TRBJ1-6, with TRBD1 as a possible D gene (6 bases). The CDR3 covers 16 residues. The V end was cut by 5 bases, the J end by 11 bases, with 22 bases between. Germline CDR1 and CDR2: MGHDK and SYGVNS.

Details on this clone: The same CDR3 arises from other DNA sequences in this sample as well. V and J are TRBV7-9 and TRBJ2-5; D is undetermined. Germline CDR1 and CDR2: SEHNR and FQNEAQ (reference sequence). The germline V and J ends were trimmed by 2 bases and 4 bases, with 8 bases remaining between them. This CDR3 has 13 residues. DNA of the CDR3: TGTGCCAGCAGCTTATCGGGTAGAGAGACCCAGTACTTC. This gives the protein CASSLSGRETQYF.